This T cell receptor beta chain comes out of a study of cytomegalovirus exposure and HLA in healthy donors. 60 Vbeta and 13 Jbeta primers were used in PCR. Data came from immunoSEQ multiplex PCR; TCRdb stores just in-frame clones and leaves some out. The data show about 70,000 clones, approximately 90% seen once. The sequencing input was PBMCs. The sequence derives from a woman aged 25 to 39 in good health and CMV-seropositive.

The CDR3 nucleotides read TGTGCCAGCAGTGCGACAGATAGCAATCAGCCCCAGCATTTT. Its protein product is CASSATDSNQPQHF. This chain connects TRBV25-1 to TRBJ1-5, with D possibly matching TRBD1 (5 bases). The CDR3 is made up of 14 amino acids. Between the trimmed V and J ends, which lost 4 bases and 0 bases, there was a span of 7 bases. The germline V gene has CDR1 MGHDK and CDR2 SYGVNS.